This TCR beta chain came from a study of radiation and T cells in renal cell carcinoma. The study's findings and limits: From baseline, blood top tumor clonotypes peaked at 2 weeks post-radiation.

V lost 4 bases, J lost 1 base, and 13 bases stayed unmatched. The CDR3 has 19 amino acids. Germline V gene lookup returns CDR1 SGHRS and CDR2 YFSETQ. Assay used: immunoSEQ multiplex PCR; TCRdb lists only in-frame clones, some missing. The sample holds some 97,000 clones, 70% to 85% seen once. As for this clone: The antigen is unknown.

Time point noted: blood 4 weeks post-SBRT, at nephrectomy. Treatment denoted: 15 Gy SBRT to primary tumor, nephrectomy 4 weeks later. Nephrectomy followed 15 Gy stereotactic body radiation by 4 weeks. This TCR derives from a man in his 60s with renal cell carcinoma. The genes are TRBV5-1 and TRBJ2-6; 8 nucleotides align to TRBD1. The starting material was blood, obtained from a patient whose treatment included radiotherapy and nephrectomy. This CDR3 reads CASSERTGPTRSGANVLTF. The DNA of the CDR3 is TGCGCCAGCAGCGAGAGGACAGGGCCCACGAGGTCTGGGGCCAACGTCCTGACTTTC.